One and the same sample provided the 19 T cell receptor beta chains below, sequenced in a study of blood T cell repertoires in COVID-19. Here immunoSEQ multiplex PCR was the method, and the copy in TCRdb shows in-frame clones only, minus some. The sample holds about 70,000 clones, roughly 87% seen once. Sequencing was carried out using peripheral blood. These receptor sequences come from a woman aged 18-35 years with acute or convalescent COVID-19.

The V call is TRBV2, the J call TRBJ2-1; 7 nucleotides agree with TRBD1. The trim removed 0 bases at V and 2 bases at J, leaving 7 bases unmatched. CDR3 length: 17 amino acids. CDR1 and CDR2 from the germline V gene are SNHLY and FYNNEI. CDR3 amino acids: CASSEAPTGLPYNEQFF. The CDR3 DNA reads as TGTGCCAGCAGTGAAGCTCCGACAGGGTTGCCCTACAATGAGCAGTTCTTC.

CDR3 in DNA: TGTGCCATCAGTGAGTCGAAACAGAACGAGCAGTACTTC. Its protein product is CAISESKQNEQYF. The chain recombines TRBV10-3 with TRBJ2-7; no firm D call. This CDR3 spans 13 amino acids. Trimming left V 0 bases short and J 5 bases short, with 8 bases between. The germline V gene has CDR1 ENHRY and CDR2 SYGVKD.

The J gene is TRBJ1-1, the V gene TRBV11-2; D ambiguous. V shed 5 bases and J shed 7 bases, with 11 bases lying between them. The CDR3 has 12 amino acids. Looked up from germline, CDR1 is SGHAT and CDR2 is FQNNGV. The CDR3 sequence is CASSRLGDEAFF. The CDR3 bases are TGTGCCAGCAGCCGACTGGGTGATGAAGCTTTCTTT. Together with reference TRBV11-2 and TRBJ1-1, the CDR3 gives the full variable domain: EAGVAQSPRYKIIEKRQSVAFWCNPISGHATLYWYQQILGQGPKLLIQFQNNGVVDDSQLPKDRFSAERLKGVDSTLKIQPAKLEDSAVYLCASSRLGDEAFFGQGTRLTVV.

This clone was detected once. The CDR3 DNA reads as TGTGCCAGCAGTTATGCGACTAGCTCGATTGAGCAGTACTTC. Translation gives CASSYATSSIEQYF. The rearrangement uses TRBV6-6 and TRBJ2-7; TRBD2 matches 7 bases. J gave up 7 bases and V 3 bases, and 9 bases lay outside the gene matches. Germline V gene data show CDR1 as MNHNY and CDR2 as SVGAGI (reference sequence). The CDR3 sequence is 14 residues long.

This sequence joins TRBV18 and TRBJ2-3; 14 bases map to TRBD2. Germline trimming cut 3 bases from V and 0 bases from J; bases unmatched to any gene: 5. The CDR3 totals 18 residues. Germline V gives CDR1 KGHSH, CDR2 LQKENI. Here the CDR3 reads CASSPQWTSGGSTDTQYF. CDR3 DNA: TGTGCCAGCTCACCCCAATGGACTAGCGGGGGGAGCACAGATACGCAGTATTTT.

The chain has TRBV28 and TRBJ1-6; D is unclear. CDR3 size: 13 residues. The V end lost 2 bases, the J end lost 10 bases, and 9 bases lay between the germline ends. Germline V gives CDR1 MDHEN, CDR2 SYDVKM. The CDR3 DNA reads TGTGCCAGCAGTTTAAGCCCGTCCTCACCCCTCCACTTT. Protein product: CASSLSPSSPLHF.

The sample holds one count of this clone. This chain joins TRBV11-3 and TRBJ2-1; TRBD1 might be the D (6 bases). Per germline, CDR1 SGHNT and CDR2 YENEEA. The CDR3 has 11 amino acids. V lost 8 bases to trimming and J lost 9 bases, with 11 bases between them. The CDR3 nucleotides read TGTGCCAGCGGAGAAGGGGGTGAGCAGTTCTTC. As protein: CASGEGGEQFF.

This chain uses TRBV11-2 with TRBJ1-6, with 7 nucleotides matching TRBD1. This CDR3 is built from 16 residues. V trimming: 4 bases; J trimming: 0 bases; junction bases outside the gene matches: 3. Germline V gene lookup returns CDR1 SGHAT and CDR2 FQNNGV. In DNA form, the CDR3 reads TGTGCCAGCAGCTCGCGGACAGGCTCCTATAATTCACCCCTCCACTTT. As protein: CASSSRTGSYNSPLHF.

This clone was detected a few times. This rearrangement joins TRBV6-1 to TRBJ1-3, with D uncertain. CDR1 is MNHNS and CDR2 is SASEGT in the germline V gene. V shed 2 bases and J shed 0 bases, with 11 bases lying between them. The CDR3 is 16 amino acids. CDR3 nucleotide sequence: TGTGCCAGCAGTGAACCCTACAGATTCTCTGGAAACACCATATATTTT. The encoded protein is CASSEPYRFSGNTIYF.

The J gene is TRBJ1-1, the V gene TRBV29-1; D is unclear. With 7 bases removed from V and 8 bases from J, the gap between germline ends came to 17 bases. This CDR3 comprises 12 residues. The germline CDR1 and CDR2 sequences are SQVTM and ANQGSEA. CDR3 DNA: TGCAGCGCCCTAATCCTCGCGCCCGAAGCTTTCTTT. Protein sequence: CSALILAPEAFF.

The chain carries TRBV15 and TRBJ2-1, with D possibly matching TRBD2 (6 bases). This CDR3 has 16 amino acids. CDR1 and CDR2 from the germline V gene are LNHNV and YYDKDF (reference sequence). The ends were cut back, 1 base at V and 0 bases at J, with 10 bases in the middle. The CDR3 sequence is CATSRGAGSSYNEQFF. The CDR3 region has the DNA TGTGCCACCAGCAGAGGAGCGGGCAGCTCCTACAATGAGCAGTTCTTC.

CDR3 sequence: CASSQEGALNEKLFF. The CDR3 DNA reads TGTGCCAGCAGCCAAGAAGGAGCATTAAATGAAAAACTGTTTTTT. The chain employs TRBV4-2 and TRBJ1-4; no reliable D call. CDR1 is LGHNA and CDR2 is YNFKEQ in the germline V gene. The V end was cut by 0 bases, the J end by 5 bases, with 10 bases between. This CDR3 spans 15 amino acids.

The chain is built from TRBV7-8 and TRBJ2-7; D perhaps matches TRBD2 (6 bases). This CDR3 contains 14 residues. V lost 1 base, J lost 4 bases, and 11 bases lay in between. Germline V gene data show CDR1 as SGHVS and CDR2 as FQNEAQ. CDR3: CASSLGRGFYEQYF. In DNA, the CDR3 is TGTGCCAGCAGCTTAGGCCGGGGGTTTTACGAGCAGTACTTC.

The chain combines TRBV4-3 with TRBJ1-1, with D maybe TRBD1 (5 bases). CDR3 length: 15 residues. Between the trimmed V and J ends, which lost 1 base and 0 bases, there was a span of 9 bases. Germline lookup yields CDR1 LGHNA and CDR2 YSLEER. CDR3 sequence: CASSQGSGLNTEAFF. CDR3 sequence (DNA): TGCGCCAGCAGCCAAGGATCAGGGCTGAACACTGAAGCTTTCTTT.

CDR3 in DNA: TGTGCCAGCAGTGGAACCGGACAGGCAGAAGCTTTCTTT. This codes for CASSGTGQAEAFF. This chain uses TRBV6-6 with TRBJ1-1; TRBD1 matches 7 bases. V gave up 5 bases and J gave up 8 bases; unmatched junction bases: 8. The CDR3 loop spans 13 amino acids. CDR1 and CDR2 from the germline V gene are MNHNY and SVGAGI (reference sequence).

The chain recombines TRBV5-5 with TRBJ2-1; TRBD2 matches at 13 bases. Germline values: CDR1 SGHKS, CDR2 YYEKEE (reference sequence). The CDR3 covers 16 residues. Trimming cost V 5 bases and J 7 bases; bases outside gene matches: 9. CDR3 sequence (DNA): TGTGCCAGCAGTTACGGACTAGCGGGAGTGGTAAATGAGCAGTTCTTC. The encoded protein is CASSYGLAGVVNEQFF.

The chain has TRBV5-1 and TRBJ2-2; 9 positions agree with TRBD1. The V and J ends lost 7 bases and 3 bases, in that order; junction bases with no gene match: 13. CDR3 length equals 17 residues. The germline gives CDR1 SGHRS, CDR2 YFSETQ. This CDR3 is CASGSRTGTGHTGELFF. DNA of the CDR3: TGCGCCAGCGGTTCCCGAACCGGGACAGGGCACACCGGGGAGCTGTTTTTT.

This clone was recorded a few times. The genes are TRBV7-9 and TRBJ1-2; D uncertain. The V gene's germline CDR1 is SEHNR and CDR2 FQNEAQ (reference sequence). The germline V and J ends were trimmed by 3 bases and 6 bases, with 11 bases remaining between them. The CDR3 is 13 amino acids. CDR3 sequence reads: CASSLSSVDGYTF. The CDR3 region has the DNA TGTGCCAGCAGCTTGTCGTCGGTGGATGGCTACACCTTC.

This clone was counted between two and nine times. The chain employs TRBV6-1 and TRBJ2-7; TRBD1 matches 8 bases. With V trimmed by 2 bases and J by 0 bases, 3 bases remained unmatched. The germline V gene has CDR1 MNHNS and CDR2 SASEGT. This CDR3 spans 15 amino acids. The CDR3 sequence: CASSERGTGSYEQYF. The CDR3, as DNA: TGTGCCAGCAGTGAAAGGGGGACAGGCTCCTACGAGCAGTACTTC.